The 20 T cell receptor beta chains below come from one sample, sequenced in a study of T cell repertoires in cytomegalovirus infection. The antigens for these receptors are not known. One entry per CDR3 protein results from TCRdb running MiXCR on the reads. This sample has more than 250,000 distinct CDR3 sequences; roughly 25% occur once, and the top ten carry approximately 12%. The sample consisted of cultured PBMCs, taken from culture after CMV antigen stimulation. The receptors derive from a human donor in good health (CMV status not recorded). Some clones in this sample may be carry-over from other donors' samples.

The V call is TRBV7-2, the J call TRBJ2-3; 7 bases fit TRBD2. This CDR3 region has 14 residues. The trim removed 1 base at V and 4 bases at J, leaving 2 bases unmatched. CDR1 is SGHTA, CDR2 FQGNSA, per germline. The CDR3 DNA sequence: TGTGCCAGCAGCTTAGTACGGGAGGCAGATACGCAGTATTTT. It is translated as CASSLVREADTQYF.

The V call is TRBV11-3, the J call TRBJ1-1, with D maybe TRBD1 (5 bases). This CDR3 has 13 residues. Germline assignment: CDR1 SGHNT and CDR2 YENEEA. Trimming pared 1 base from V and 7 bases from J, leaving 10 bases between. CDR3 in amino acids: CASSLAGKIEAFF. CDR3 nucleotides: TGTGCCAGCAGCTTAGCAGGGAAGATTGAAGCTTTCTTT. The whole variable domain, remainder taken from reference TRBV11-3 and TRBJ1-1, is EAGVVQSPRYKIIEKKQPVAFWCNPISGHNTLYWYLQNLGQGPELLIRYENEEAVDDSQLPKDRFSAERLKGVDSTLKIQPAELGDSAVYLCASSLAGKIEAFFGQGTRLTVV.

This clonotype was seen more than once but under ten times. The chain joins TRBV5-1 to TRBJ1-2; TRBD1 matches 8 bases. The V gene end was trimmed by 2 bases and the J gene end by 6 bases; junction bases not matched to a gene: 6. The CDR3 is 14 residues long. The germline gives CDR1 SGHRS, CDR2 YFSETQ. The CDR3: CASSFTGGLDGYTF. The CDR3 nucleotides read TGCGCCAGCAGCTTTACAGGGGGACTGGATGGCTACACCTTC. Variable domain in full (rest from reference TRBV5-1 and TRBJ1-2): KAGVTQTPRYLIKTRGQQVTLSCSPISGHRSVSWYQQTPGQGLQFLFEYFSETQRNKGNFPGRFSGRQFSNSRSEMNVSTLELGDSALYLCASSFTGGLDGYTFGSGTRLTVV.

The rearrangement joins TRBV28 to TRBJ1-5; D is ambiguous. V was shortened by 3 bases and J by 3 bases, with 12 bases between the two germline ends. Germline V gene lookup returns CDR1 MDHEN and CDR2 SYDVKM. This CDR3 spans 15 amino acids. CDR3 nucleotide sequence: TGTGCCAGCAGTTTTGGGCAGGTCCTCAATCAGCCCCAGCATTTT. Protein product: CASSFGQVLNQPQHF.

The genes are TRBV7-2 and TRBJ1-2, with a weak D call TRBD1 (6 bases). The V end lost 3 bases, the J end lost 8 bases, and 13 bases lay between the germline ends. Germline V gene sequence: CDR1 SGHTA, CDR2 FQGNSA. This CDR3 spans 13 amino acids. The CDR3 sequence is CASSFGGAEGYTF. The CDR3 nucleotides read TGTGCCAGCAGCTTTGGGGGCGCAGAAGGCTACACCTTC.

This clonotype was seen many times. The V gene is TRBV24-1, the J gene TRBJ2-1; no reliable D call. CDR1 is KGHDR and CDR2 is SFDVKD in the germline V gene. The V end lost 2 bases, the J end lost 0 bases, and 10 bases lay between the germline ends. This CDR3 contains 16 residues. CDR3 DNA sequence: TGTGCCACCAGTGATTACACTACGGCCTCCTACAATGAGCAGTTCTTC. It encodes CATSDYTTASYNEQFF.

V is TRBV18 and J is TRBJ2-1, with 10 positions matching TRBD2. Germline V gene lookup returns CDR1 KGHSH and CDR2 LQKENI. V lost 1 base to trimming and J lost 9 bases; unmatched junction nucleotides: 3. CDR3 length equals 14 residues. The CDR3 loop is CASSPLAGGGEQFF. Here the CDR3 DNA reads TGTGCCAGCTCACCACTAGCGGGAGGAGGTGAGCAGTTCTTC.

In its sample, this clonotype ranks as medium-sized (0.01 to 0.1%). This chain joins TRBV10-3 and TRBJ2-6; unclear D gene. Germline lookup yields CDR1 ENHRY and CDR2 SYGVKD. This CDR3 contains 15 residues. Trimming removed 2 bases at V and 1 base at J, with 6 bases between. CDR3 residues: CAISELPSGANVLTF. The CDR3 DNA follows: TGTGCCATCAGTGAGCTCCCATCTGGGGCCAACGTCCTGACTTTC.

This clonotype has ten or more counts. This chain links TRBV7-2 with TRBJ2-3; the D is unclear. Per germline, CDR1 SGHTA and CDR2 FQGNSA. The CDR3 is made up of 14 amino acids. V lost 2 bases, J lost 1 base, and 7 bases lay in between. The CDR3 here is CASSLLGRTDTQYF. Written as DNA, the CDR3 is TGTGCCAGCAGCTTACTAGGCCGCACAGATACGCAGTATTTT.

The chain links TRBV18 to TRBJ1-1, with D unclear. Germline CDR1 KGHSH, CDR2 LQKENI. The CDR3 runs to 14 residues. Deletions cut 2 bases from V and 0 bases from J, with 7 bases between. DNA for the CDR3: TGTGCCAGCTCACCAATCACAGTGAACACTGAAGCTTTCTTT. Its protein product is CASSPITVNTEAFF.

This clonotype was seen a handful of times. The gene calls are TRBV7-8 and TRBJ1-1; D uncertain. Trimming cost V 7 bases and J 3 bases, with 9 bases left between them. This CDR3 spans 12 amino acids. CDR1 is SGHVS and CDR2 is FQNEAQ in the germline V gene. CDR3 coding DNA: TGTGCCAGCAATGGATTGGACACTGAAGCTTTCTTT. Translating gives CASNGLDTEAFF.

This chain links TRBV5-4 with TRBJ1-1, with 8 bases aligning to TRBD1. Germline V gene lookup returns CDR1 SGHNT and CDR2 YYREEE (reference sequence). Losses at the gene ends were 0 bases for V and 6 bases for J; bases not matched to a gene: 4. This CDR3 has 14 amino acids. In DNA form, the CDR3 reads TGTGCCAGCAGCTTGGGACAGGGGTATGCTGAAGCTTTCTTT. This encodes CASSLGQGYAEAFF.

This clonotype was recorded a few times. This chain connects TRBV18 to TRBJ2-5; D unresolved. V lost 3 bases, J lost 2 bases, and 4 bases lay in between. The CDR3 has 12 residues. Germline CDR1 is KGHSH and CDR2 is LQKENI. CDR3 protein: CASSPEQETQYF. The CDR3 DNA follows: TGTGCCAGCTCACCGGAACAAGAGACCCAGTACTTC.

This chain links TRBV5-1 with TRBJ2-1; 11 bases match TRBD2. Per the germline V gene, CDR1 is SGHRS and CDR2 is YFSETQ. V was clipped by 6 bases and J by 10 bases; unmatched bases: 6. The length of the CDR3 is 13 residues. Here the CDR3 reads CASMVAGGDEQFF. Here the CDR3 DNA reads TGCGCCAGCATGGTAGCGGGAGGGGACGAGCAGTTCTTC.

The sample holds a few counts of this clonotype. This sequence joins TRBV7-4 and TRBJ2-2, with TRBD2 matching 14 bases. V gave up 4 bases and J gave up 6 bases; unmatched junction bases: 4. The CDR3 totals 16 residues. CDR1 is SGHVT, CDR2 SQSDAQ, per germline. CDR3 DNA: TGTGCCAGCAGCTCGGGACTAGCGGGAGACGCCGGGGAGCTGTTTTTT. The encoded protein is CASSSGLAGDAGELFF.

The chain is built from TRBV28 and TRBJ1-5; TRBD1 matches 12 bases. Germline trimming cut 7 bases from V and 6 bases from J; bases unmatched to any gene: 7. The CDR3 is 15 residues long. Germline V gene sequence: CDR1 MDHEN, CDR2 SYDVKM. The CDR3 here is CASNKGTGGFQPQHF. For the CDR3, the DNA is TGTGCCAGCAATAAAGGGACAGGGGGCTTTCAGCCCCAGCATTTT. The full variable domain, completed using reference TRBV28 and TRBJ1-5, is DVKVTQSSRYLVKRTGEKVFLECVQDMDHENMFWYRQDPGLGLRLIYFSYDVKMKEKGDIPEGYSVSREKKERFSLILESASTNQTSMYLCASNKGTGGFQPQHFGDGTRLSIL.

This clonotype was detected many times. The chain links TRBV7-2 to TRBJ2-1; no clear D. Germline V lookup: CDR1 SGHTA, CDR2 FQGNSA. The V end lost 2 bases, the J end lost 0 bases, and 8 bases lay between the germline ends. The CDR3 is made up of 15 amino acids. The CDR3 DNA follows: TGTGCCAGCAGCTTAATGCCTAGCTCCTACAATGAGCAGTTCTTC. Amino acids: CASSLMPSSYNEQFF.

This clonotype was counted ten times or more. The chain combines TRBV7-2 with TRBJ1-2, with D possibly being TRBD1 (5 bases). CDR3 size: 16 residues. Germline V gene data show CDR1 as SGHTA and CDR2 as FQGNSA. V was cut by 5 bases and J by 8 bases, with 24 bases left in between. This chain's CDR3 is CASSLRANTGEGGYTF. The CDR3 DNA sequence: TGTGCCAGCAGCCTCCGGGCGAACACAGGTGAAGGAGGCTACACCTTC.

This clonotype was seen only a few times. The V call is TRBV18, the J call TRBJ1-5; D not resolved. Trimming removed 3 bases from V and 7 bases from J, with 13 bases in between. Germline values: CDR1 KGHSH, CDR2 LQKENI. The CDR3 runs to 14 residues. CDR3 nucleotide sequence: TGTGCCAGCTCACCCTCCCCTGATTGGCAGCCCCAGCATTTT. Translated, it gives CASSPSPDWQPQHF.

As for this clonotype: One end of the junction varies from germline; a read error may be responsible. V usage is TRBV7-9 and J usage is TRBJ1-5, with 8 positions matching TRBD1. This CDR3 spans 16 amino acids. The germline V gene encodes CDR1 SEHNR and CDR2 FQNEAQ (reference sequence). For the CDR3, the DNA is TGTGCCAGCAGCCCAGAGACAGGGGCATGGAATCAGTCCCAGCATTTT. This gives the protein CASSPETGAWNQSQHF.